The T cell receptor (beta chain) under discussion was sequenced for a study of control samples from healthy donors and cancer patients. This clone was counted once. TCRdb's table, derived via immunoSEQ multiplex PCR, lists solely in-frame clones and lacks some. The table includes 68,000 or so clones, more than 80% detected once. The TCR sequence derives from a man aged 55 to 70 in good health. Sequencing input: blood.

The DNA for the CDR3 is TGTGCCAGCAGCCCACTGGGATCCCTATCCAGTCAGCCCCAGCATTTT. This codes for CASSPLGSLSSQPQHF. The chain links TRBV6-2 or TRBV6-3 to TRBJ1-5; D gene unclear. This CDR3 is built from 16 residues. V was shortened by 6 bases and J by 6 bases, with 21 bases between the two germline ends. CDR1 is MNHEY and CDR2 is SVGEGT in the germline V gene.